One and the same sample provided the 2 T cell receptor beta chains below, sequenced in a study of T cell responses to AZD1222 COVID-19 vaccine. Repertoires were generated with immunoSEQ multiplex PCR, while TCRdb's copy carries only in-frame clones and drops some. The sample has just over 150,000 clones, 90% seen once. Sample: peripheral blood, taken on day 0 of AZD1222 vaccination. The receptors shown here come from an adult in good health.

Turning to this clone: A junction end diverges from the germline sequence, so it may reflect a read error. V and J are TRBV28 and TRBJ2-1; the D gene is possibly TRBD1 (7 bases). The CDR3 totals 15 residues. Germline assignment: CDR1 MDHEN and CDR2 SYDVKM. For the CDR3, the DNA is TGTGCCAGCAGTATAGACAGGGAGGACGTTGGTGAGCAGCTCTTC. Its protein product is CASSIDREDVGEQLF.

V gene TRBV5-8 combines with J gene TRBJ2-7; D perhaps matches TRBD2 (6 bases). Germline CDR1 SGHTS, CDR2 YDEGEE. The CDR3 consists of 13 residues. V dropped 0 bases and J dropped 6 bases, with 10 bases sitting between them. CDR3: CASSLGQGGEQYF. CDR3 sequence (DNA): TGTGCCAGCAGCTTGGGGCAGGGAGGCGAGCAGTACTTC. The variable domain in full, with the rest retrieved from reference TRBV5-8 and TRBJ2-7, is EAGVTQSPTHLIKTRGQQATLRCSPISGHTSVYWYQQALGLGLQFLLWYDEGEERNRGNFPPRFSGRQFPNYSSELNVNALELEDSALYLCASSLGQGGEQYFGPGTRLTVT.